The 21 T cell receptor beta chains reported below all come from one sample, sequenced in a study of tumor-infiltrating lymphocytes in primary liver carcinoma. With a constant-region primer, TCR beta cDNA was made from approximately 510 ng of total RNA. Generation of the TCR beta libraries relied on three nested multiplex PCR rounds using slightly modified ARM-PCR. With TRBV1-TRBV30 forward primers and a C-beta reverse primer, the first two PCR rounds were run for around 11 cycles each. MiXCR, applied by TCRdb to the multiplex PCR reads, yields one record per CDR3 protein. The sample yields 100,000 to 150,000 distinct CDR3 sequences, 50% to 70% seen once. Extraction of RNA together with DNA used about 17-30 mg of unsorted bulk tissue. The sample taken for sequencing was liver tumor tissue from sampling region 1. Specified subset: tumor region T1, superior pole. Receptors originate from a woman aged 55 to 70 with primary liver carcinoma and hepatitis B virus infection.

Comments on this clonotype: This may stem from a read error, because a much larger clone lies one nucleotide away. The chain joins TRBV29-1 to TRBJ1-1; D gene uncertain. CDR3 size: 13 residues. From germline, CDR1 is SQVTM and CDR2 ANQGSEA. The CDR3 sequence: CSAAHLGNSEAFF. The CDR3 bases are TGCAGCGCCGCCCACCTGGGGAACAGTGAAGCTTTCTTT.

Notes on this clonotype: A much larger clone differs by one base, so this may be a read error. The chain carries TRBV29-1 and TRBJ2-7, with D hard to call. Germline V lookup: CDR1 SQVTM, CDR2 ANQGSEA. V lost 8 bases and J lost 7, with 21 bases in between. The CDR3 runs to 13 residues. CDR3 in DNA: TGCAGCATTGGAGTGGGTGAGGTCGGTGAGCAGTACTTC. Translated: CSIGVGEVGEQYF.

Points on this clonotype: This may come from a read error, since a much larger clone is one base off. The chain combines TRBV7-9 with TRBJ2-7; a weak D match, TRBD1 (7 bases). The CDR3 covers 13 residues. The germline V gene encodes CDR1 SEHNR and CDR2 FQNEAQ (reference sequence). Trimming cost V 5 bases and J 1 base, with 9 bases left between them. In nucleotides, the CDR3 is TGTGCCAGCAGCCAGGGGGGATCCTACGAGCAGTACTTC. Encoded protein: CASSQGGSYEQYF.

As concerns this clonotype: One end of the junction fails to match germline, which may point to a read error. CDR3 DNA: TGTGCCAGCAGCAGCGGGAGTCGTAACACCTGGGAGCTGTTTTTT. Translation gives CASSSGSRNTWELFF. This chain uses TRBV11-2 with TRBJ2-2; 8 bases align to TRBD2. Germline CDR1 is SGHAT and CDR2 is FQNNGV. This CDR3 region has 15 residues.

V usage is TRBV7-9 and J usage is TRBJ1-1; no firm D call. Germline V gene data show CDR1 as SEHNR and CDR2 as FQNEAQ (reference sequence). Deletions cut 1 base from V and 11 bases from J, with 11 bases between. There are 12 residues in the CDR3. CDR3 sequence (DNA): TGTGCCAGCAGCTTAGATCCAGGAAGGGCTTTCTTT. Encoded protein: CASSLDPGRAFF.

This clonotype has more than one count but fewer than ten. The genes are TRBV7-8 and TRBJ2-3; TRBD2 aligns across 9 bases. Germline lookup yields CDR1 SGHVS and CDR2 FQNEAQ. V trimming: 2 bases; J trimming: 7 bases; junction bases outside the gene matches: 10. This CDR3 spans 16 amino acids. CDR3 sequence reads: CASSLLGGRAFNTQYF. The CDR3 DNA reads as TGTGCCAGCAGCTTATTGGGCGGGAGGGCCTTTAATACGCAGTATTTT.

This clonotype was counted at least ten times. V gene TRBV10-3 combines with J gene TRBJ2-3; 9 nucleotides align to TRBD2. This CDR3 is 15 amino acids long. The V segment lost 6 bases and the J segment 4 bases; nucleotides outside the gene matches: 8. The germline gives CDR1 ENHRY, CDR2 SYGVKD. As DNA, the CDR3 is TGTGCCATCAGGGGGGGACTAGCCCCCGCAGATACGCAGTATTTT. Its protein product is CAIRGGLAPADTQYF.

Worth noting for this clonotype: A read error may account for a junction end that differs from germline. The chain combines TRBV6-5 with TRBJ2-3; TRBD2 matches at 13 bases. Germline V gene sequence: CDR1 MNHEY, CDR2 SVGAGI. The CDR3 loop spans 14 amino acids. Here the CDR3 reads CTSRTSGSRDARYF. For the CDR3, the DNA is TGTACCAGCAGGACTAGCGGGAGTCGTGATGCGCGGTATTTT.

On this clonotype: The junction does not match germline at one end; this may be a read error. The chain joins TRBV11-3 to TRBJ2-3; possibly TRBD2 for D (6 bases). Germline V CDR1 and CDR2: SGHNT, YENEEA. CDR3 size: 14 residues. The CDR3: CASSFRTTTDTRYF. CDR3 DNA sequence: TGTGCCAGTAGCTTCAGGACTACCACAGATACGCGGTATTTT.

As for this clonotype: Germline is not matched at one junction end, which may reflect a read error. The rearrangement links TRBV11-3 to TRBJ1-1, with D unresolved. Germline assignment: CDR1 SGHNT and CDR2 YENEEA. This CDR3 contains 14 residues. CDR3 loop: CASSQDDLNTEASF. CDR3 DNA: TGTGCCAGTAGCCAGGACGACTTGAACACTGAAGCTTCCTTT.

The sample holds many counts of this clonotype. The chain combines TRBV11-3 with TRBJ2-5; D call uncertain. The CDR3 loop spans 12 amino acids. The germline V gene has CDR1 SGHNT and CDR2 YENEEA. Trimming pared 1 base from V and 7 bases from J, leaving 7 bases between. This CDR3 reads CASSLGTGTQYF. The CDR3 DNA reads as TGTGCCAGCAGCTTAGGAACTGGGACCCAGTACTTC.

Comments on this clonotype: Mismatch with germline at one junction end may stem from a read error. The chain joins TRBV12-3 or TRBV12-4 to TRBJ1-1; D is perhaps TRBD1 (5 bases). CDR3 length: 14 amino acids. This CDR3 is CASSSGRENTVAFF. CDR3 bases: TGTGCCAGCTCTTCAGGGCGGGAGAACACTGTAGCTTTCTTC.

Points on this clonotype: A read error may explain this, as a much larger clone is one base away. J is TRBJ2-1 and V is TRBV4-1; TRBD2 matches at 7 bases. Germline-derived CDR1 and CDR2 are MGHRA and YSYEKL. This CDR3 spans 17 amino acids. Here the CDR3 DNA reads TGCGCCAGCAACCAAGGTCAGCGGGGCCCCTTCAACAATGAGCAGTTCTTC. Translated, it gives CASNQGQRGPFNNEQFF.

In its sample, this clonotype was seen a few times. The chain has TRBV14 and TRBJ1-1, with 11 bases that match TRBD1. Germline V gene data show CDR1 as SGHDN and CDR2 as FVKESK. This CDR3 has 17 residues. The V and J ends lost 5 bases and 6 bases, in that order; junction bases with no gene match: 14. The CDR3 nucleotides read TGTGCCAGCAGCTCCATACGACGGACAGGGGGCTGGGCTGAAGCTTTCTTT. It codes for CASSSIRRTGGWAEAFF.

This clonotype was seen a single time. The DNA is left out, because the CDR3 cannot be placed on it with certainty; the CDR3 is given as TCRdb lists it. V is TRBV11-3 and J is TRBJ2-1; the D call in the table, TRBD1, was not verified against the DNA. The CDR3 contains 15 residues when both ends are counted. Germline CDR1 reads SGHNT; CDR2 reads YENEEA. The CDR3 loop reads CASSVGQGANNEEFF.

Worth noting for this clonotype: The junction departs from the called germline gene at one end, perhaps through a read error. The chain links TRBV4-2 to TRBJ2-7, with no clear D. CDR1 LGHNA and CDR2 YNFKEQ come from the germline V gene. The length of the CDR3 is 15 residues. For the CDR3, the DNA is TGTGCCAGCAGCCAAGAATTGGAGACATCCTACGCGCAGTATTTC. Encoded protein: CASSQELETSYAQYF.

The rearrangement links TRBV14 to TRBJ2-7, with 8 bases aligning to TRBD1. Germline V CDR1 and CDR2: SGHDN, FVKESK. The CDR3 consists of 16 residues. After removal of 3 bases from V and 2 bases from J, the junction contained 9 bases not matched to a gene. In DNA form, the CDR3 reads TGTGCCAGCAGCCAGATGGGACAGGCAAGAACCTACGAGCAGTACTTC. This encodes CASSQMGQARTYEQYF.

About this clonotype: The junction does not match germline at one end; this may be a read error. V usage is TRBV11-3 and J usage is TRBJ2-7; D remains ambiguous. CDR3 size: 12 residues. Germline lookup yields CDR1 SGHNT and CDR2 YENEEA. The CDR3 region has the DNA TGTGCCAGCACGGGCAGCTCCTACAAGCAGTATTTC. Its translation is CASTGSSYKQYF.

In the case of this clonotype: One end of the junction fails to match germline, which may point to a read error. The chain carries TRBV11-2 and TRBJ1-2; possible D gene TRBD1, 5 bases. Germline V gives CDR1 SGHAT, CDR2 FQNNGV. The CDR3 contains 15 residues. CDR3 DNA sequence: TGTGCCAGTACACGTTCGTGGGGGGGAGGCAATGGTTACACCTTC. Translated, it gives CASTRSWGGGNGYTF.

Concerning this clonotype: The junction departs from the called germline gene at one end, perhaps through a read error. The chain recombines TRBV11-3 with TRBJ2-1; D ambiguous. Germline lookup yields CDR1 SGHNT and CDR2 YENEEA. The CDR3 has 17 amino acids. CDR3 DNA sequence: TGTGCCAGCAGCTTAGATCCCAGGAGTTTTCCCTACAAAGAGCAGCTCTTC. Amino acid sequence: CASSLDPRSFPYKEQLF.

This clonotype was seen many times. The J gene is TRBJ2-1, the V gene TRBV6-6, with 8 bases aligning to TRBD2. Trimming took 10 bases from V and 9 from J; bases not matched to a gene: 11. The CDR3 totals 13 residues. Germline lookup yields CDR1 MNHNY and CDR2 SVGAGI (reference sequence). The CDR3 is CATRPPGGGEQFF. The CDR3 nucleotides are TGTGCCACACGTCCTCCGGGGGGGGGTGAGCAGTTCTTC.